What follows are 7 T cell receptor beta chains derived from one specimen sequenced in a study of shared clonotypes between healthy human individuals. Profiled with immunoSEQ multiplex PCR; TCRdb holds only in-frame clones, not every one. The data hold 1,500,000 or so clones, with approximately 97% observed a single time. The sequenced sample consisted of naive CD4+ T cells sorted from blood. The subset here: CD45RA+ positively selected. The source is a man aged 30 to 45 in good health.

This clone was recorded only once. The chain combines TRBV6-5 with TRBJ2-7; D unresolved. The CDR3 runs to 15 residues. Germline V gene data show CDR1 as MNHEY and CDR2 as SVGAGI. Trimming stripped 5 bases from V and 4 bases from J, with 18 bases between. The CDR3 DNA reads TGTGCCAGCAGTCGAGGACGCCGGGCCGGATACGAGCAGTACTTC. It translates to CASSRGRRAGYEQYF.

Of note for this clone: Other DNA sequences in this specimen translate into the identical CDR3. This chain uses TRBV18 with TRBJ2-1, with 10 bases matching TRBD2. Losses at the gene ends were 6 bases for V and 5 bases for J; bases not matched to a gene: 4. Germline-derived CDR1 and CDR2 are KGHSH and LQKENI. This CDR3 comprises 14 residues. The CDR3 here is CASSPTSGNNEQFF. CDR3 DNA sequence: TGTGCCAGCTCGCCAACTAGCGGGAACAATGAGCAGTTCTTC. The whole variable domain, remainder taken from reference TRBV18 and TRBJ2-1, is NAGVMQNPRHLVRRRGQEARLRCSPMKGHSHVYWYRQLPEEGLKFMVYLQKENIIDESGMPKERFSAEFPKEGPSILRIQQVVRGDSAAYFCASSPTSGNNEQFFGPGTRLTVL.

The chain links TRBV5-1 to TRBJ1-1, with D hard to call. Germline assignment: CDR1 SGHRS and CDR2 YFSETQ. This CDR3 is 12 amino acids long. The V gene lost 3 bases and the J gene lost 2 bases, with 5 bases spanning the gap. Written as DNA, the CDR3 is TGCGCCAGCAGCTGGCCTAACACTGAAGCTTTCTTT. It yields the protein CASSWPNTEAFF.

This clone was found once. J is TRBJ2-5 and V is TRBV6-1; possibly TRBD1 for D (6 bases). Germline-derived CDR1 and CDR2 are MNHNS and SASEGT. V dropped 7 bases and J dropped 4 bases, with 16 bases sitting between them. The CDR3 is 14 residues long. CDR3 sequence: CASTPTAGAETQYF. The CDR3 nucleotides read TGTGCCAGCACTCCAACTGCAGGGGCAGAGACCCAGTACTTC.

The chain carries TRBV15 and TRBJ2-3; D may be TRBD1 (6 bases). Trimming removed 4 bases from V and 4 bases from J, with 12 bases in between. In germline, CDR1 is LNHNV, CDR2 YYDKDF (reference sequence). The CDR3 is 14 residues long. CDR3 sequence reads: CATSKMGAADTQYF. CDR3 nucleotides: TGTGCCACCAGCAAGATGGGGGCAGCAGATACGCAGTATTTT.

CDR3 coding DNA: TGTGCCAGCAGCCCAACAGGGGGGACATCCTACGAGCAGTACTTC. It encodes CASSPTGGTSYEQYF. The genes are TRBV7-9 and TRBJ2-7, with TRBD1 matching over 8 bases. Germline V CDR1 and CDR2: SEHNR, FQNEAQ (reference sequence). This CDR3 spans 15 amino acids. V dropped 5 bases and J dropped 1; count of bases not matched to a gene: 7.

Remarks on this clone: Being one base from a much bigger clone, this may be a read error. This chain links TRBV7-9 with TRBJ2-5; a possible D gene is TRBD2 (6 bases). Germline-derived CDR1 and CDR2 are SEHNR and FQNEAQ (reference sequence). The CDR3 runs 14 residues. V was cut by 5 bases and J by 5 bases, with 15 bases left in between. The CDR3 DNA reads TGTGCCAGCAGCCCGGGGGACGAACGGGAGACCCAGTACTTC. Translation gives CASSPGDERETQYF. The full variable domain, completed using reference TRBV7-9 and TRBJ2-5, is DTGVSQNPRHKITKRGQNVTFRCDPISEHNRLYWYRQTLGQGPEFLTYFQNEAQLEKSRLLSDRFSAERPKGSFSTLEIQRTEQGDSAMYLCASSPGDERETQYFGPGTRLLVL.